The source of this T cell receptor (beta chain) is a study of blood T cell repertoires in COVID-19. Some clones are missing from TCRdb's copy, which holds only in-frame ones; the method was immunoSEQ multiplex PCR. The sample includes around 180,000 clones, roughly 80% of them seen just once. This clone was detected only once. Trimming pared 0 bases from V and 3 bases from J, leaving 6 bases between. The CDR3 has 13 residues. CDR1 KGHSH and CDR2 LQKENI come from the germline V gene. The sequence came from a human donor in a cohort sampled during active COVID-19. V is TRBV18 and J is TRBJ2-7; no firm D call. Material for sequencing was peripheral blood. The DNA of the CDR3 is TGTGCCAGCTCACCACCGACTTACTACGAGCAGTACTTC. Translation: CASSPPTYYEQYF. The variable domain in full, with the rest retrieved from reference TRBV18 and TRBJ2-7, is NAGVMQNPRHLVRRRGQEARLRCSPMKGHSHVYWYRQLPEEGLKFMVYLQKENIIDESGMPKERFSAEFPKEGPSILRIQQVVRGDSAAYFCASSPPTYYEQYFGPGTRLTVT.